Described below is a single T cell receptor beta chain sequence and its context. Antigen: not known. These data are taken from a study of cytomegalovirus exposure and HLA in healthy donors. 60 Vbeta and 13 Jbeta primers were used in PCR. Sequenced by immunoSEQ multiplex PCR; TCRdb stores in-frame clones only, minus some. The sample consists of 200,000 to 250,000 clones, 77% of them appearing once. Study results and caveats: In a later analysis, a missense DCLRE1C variant was linked to TCR beta V- and J-gene trimming. Other equally common chains were less clonally expanded than HLA-associated TCR beta chains, a later analysis showed.

The V end was cut by 0 bases, the J end by 3 bases, with 6 bases between. The V gene's germline CDR1 is KGHSY and CDR2 FQNENV. There are 14 residues in the CDR3. Healthy bone marrow donors supplied every sample. The sequenced sample was PBMCs. This TCR came from a woman aged 55 to 70 in good health and CMV-seropositive. The chain uses TRBV16 and TRBJ1-3; unclear D gene. Written as DNA, the CDR3 is TGTGCCAGCAGCCAATCGTCCGGTGGAAACACCATATATTTT. Translation: CASSQSSGGNTIYF.